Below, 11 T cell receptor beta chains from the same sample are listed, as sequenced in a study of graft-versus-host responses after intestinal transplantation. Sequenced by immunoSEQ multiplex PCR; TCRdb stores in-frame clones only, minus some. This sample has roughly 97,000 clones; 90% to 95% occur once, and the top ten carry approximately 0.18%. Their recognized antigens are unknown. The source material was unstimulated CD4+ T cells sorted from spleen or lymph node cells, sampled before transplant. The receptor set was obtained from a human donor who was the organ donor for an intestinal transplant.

CDR3 sequence reads: CASSQNPLAGRTDTQYF. In DNA form, the CDR3 reads TGCGCCAGCAGCCAAAACCCGCTGGCAGGGCGGACAGATACGCAGTATTTT. The chain recombines TRBV4-3 with TRBJ2-3, with a possible D match to TRBD1 (5 bases). Looked up from germline, CDR1 is LGHNA and CDR2 is YSLEER. The CDR3 loop spans 17 amino acids. The V end was cut by 2 bases, the J end by 3 bases, with 18 bases between.

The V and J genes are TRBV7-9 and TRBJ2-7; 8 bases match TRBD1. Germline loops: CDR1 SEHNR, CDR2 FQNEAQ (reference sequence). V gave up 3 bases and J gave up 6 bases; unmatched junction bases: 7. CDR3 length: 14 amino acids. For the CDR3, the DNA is TGTGCCAGCAGCTTCCCCGGACAGGGACGCGAGCAGTACTTC. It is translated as CASSFPGQGREQYF.

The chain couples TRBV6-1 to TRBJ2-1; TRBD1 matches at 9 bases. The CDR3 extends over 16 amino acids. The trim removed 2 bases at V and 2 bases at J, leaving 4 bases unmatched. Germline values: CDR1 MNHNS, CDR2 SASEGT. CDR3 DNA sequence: TGTGCCAGCAGTGAATCCCGGACAGGGGCCTACAATGAGCAGTTCTTC. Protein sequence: CASSESRTGAYNEQFF.

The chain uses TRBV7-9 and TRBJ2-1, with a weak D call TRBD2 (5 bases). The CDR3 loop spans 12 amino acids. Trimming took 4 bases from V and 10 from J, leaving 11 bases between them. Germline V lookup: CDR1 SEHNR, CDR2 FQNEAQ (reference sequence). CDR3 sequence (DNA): TGTGCCAGCAGCTCCCTGGACTGGGAGCAGTTCTTC. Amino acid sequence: CASSSLDWEQFF.

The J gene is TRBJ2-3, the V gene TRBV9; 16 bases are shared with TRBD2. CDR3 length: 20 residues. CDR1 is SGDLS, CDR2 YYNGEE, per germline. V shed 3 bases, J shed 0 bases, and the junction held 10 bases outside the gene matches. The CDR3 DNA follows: TGTGCCAGCAGCGCCAACCCCGGGACTAGCGGGGGGGCTAGCACAGATACGCAGTATTTT. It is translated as CASSANPGTSGGASTDTQYF.

CDR3 nucleotide sequence: TGTGCCAGCAGCGGACGGGGACAGGGGGTAGTACCCCTCCACTTT. It translates to CASSGRGQGVVPLHF. This chain joins TRBV9 and TRBJ1-6; TRBD1 matches at 11 bases. V lost 3 bases to trimming and J lost 12 bases; unmatched junction nucleotides: 8. The germline V gene has CDR1 SGDLS and CDR2 YYNGEE. CDR3 size: 15 residues. The whole variable domain, filled in from reference TRBV9 and TRBJ1-6, reads DSGVTQTPKHLITATGQRVTLRCSPRSGDLSVYWYQQSLDQGLQFLIQYYNGEERAKGNILERFSAQQFPDLHSELNLSSLELGDSALYFCASSGRGQGVVPLHFGNGTRLTVT.

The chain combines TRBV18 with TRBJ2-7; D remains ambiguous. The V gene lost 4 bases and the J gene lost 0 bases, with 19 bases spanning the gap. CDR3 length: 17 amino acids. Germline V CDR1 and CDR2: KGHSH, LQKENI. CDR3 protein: CASSLPLSRGISYEQYF. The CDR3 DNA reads TGTGCCAGCTCACTCCCACTATCCAGAGGAATCTCCTACGAGCAGTACTTC.

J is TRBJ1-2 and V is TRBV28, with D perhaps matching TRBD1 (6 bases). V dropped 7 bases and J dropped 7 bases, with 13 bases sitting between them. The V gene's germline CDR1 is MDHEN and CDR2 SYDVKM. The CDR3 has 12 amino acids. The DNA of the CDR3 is TGTGCCAGCACCAACAGGGTTGGTGGCTACACCTTC. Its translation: CASTNRVGGYTF.

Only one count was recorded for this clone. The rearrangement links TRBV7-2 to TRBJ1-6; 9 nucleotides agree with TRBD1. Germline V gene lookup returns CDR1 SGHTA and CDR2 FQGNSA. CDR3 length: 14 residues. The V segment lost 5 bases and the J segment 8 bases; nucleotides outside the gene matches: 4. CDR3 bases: TGTGCCAGCAGCGAAGGGACAGGGTATTCACCCCTCCACTTT. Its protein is CASSEGTGYSPLHF.

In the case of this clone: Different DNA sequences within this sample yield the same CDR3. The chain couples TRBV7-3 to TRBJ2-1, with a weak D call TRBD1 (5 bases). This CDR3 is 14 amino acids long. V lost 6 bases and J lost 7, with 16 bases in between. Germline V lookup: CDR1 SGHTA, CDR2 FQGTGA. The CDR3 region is CASSYDVQANEQFF. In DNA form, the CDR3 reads TGTGCCAGCAGTTATGACGTACAGGCGAATGAGCAGTTCTTC. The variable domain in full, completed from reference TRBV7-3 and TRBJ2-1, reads GAGVSQTPSNKVTEKGKYVELRCDPISGHTALYWYRQSLGQGPEFLIYFQGTGAADDSGLPNDRFFAVRPEGSVSTLKIQRTERGDSAVYLCASSYDVQANEQFFGPGTRLTVL.

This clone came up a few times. The CDR3 DNA reads as TGTGCCAGCAGCTCCGTGCAGGCCGGGGAGCTGTTTTTT. It encodes CASSSVQAGELFF. This chain uses TRBV7-3 with TRBJ2-2; D remains unclear. V lost 4 bases to trimming and J lost 6 bases, with 9 bases between them. This CDR3 has 13 residues. CDR1 is SGHTA and CDR2 is FQGTGA in the germline V gene.